This note documents a single TCR beta chain sequence. Its specificity is not known. A read error may explain this, as a much larger clone is one base away. The data derive from a study of identical twins. Study results and limitations: Cord blood's abundant beta clonotypes had fewer insertions, unlike memory repertoires.

The CDR3 has 15 residues. Germline V gives CDR1 MGHRA, CDR2 YSYEKL. TCRdb re-derived calls from the 5' RACE reads in MiXCR, one entry per CDR3 protein. The sample comprises 240,000 or so distinct CDR3 sequences, roughly 7% of which are singletons, and 3.6% rests with the top ten. These data also featured in a second study, about yellow fever vaccine responses in identical twins.

The rearrangement uses TRBV4-1 and TRBJ2-1; D may be TRBD2 (7 bases). Material for sequencing was memory (CD45RO+) T cells sorted from blood. The TCR was taken from a woman under 30 in good health. CDR3 sequence reads: CAGSQVRGGYNEQFF. CDR3 nucleotide sequence: TGCGCCGGCAGCCAAGTGAGGGGGGGTTACAATGAGCAGTTCTTC.